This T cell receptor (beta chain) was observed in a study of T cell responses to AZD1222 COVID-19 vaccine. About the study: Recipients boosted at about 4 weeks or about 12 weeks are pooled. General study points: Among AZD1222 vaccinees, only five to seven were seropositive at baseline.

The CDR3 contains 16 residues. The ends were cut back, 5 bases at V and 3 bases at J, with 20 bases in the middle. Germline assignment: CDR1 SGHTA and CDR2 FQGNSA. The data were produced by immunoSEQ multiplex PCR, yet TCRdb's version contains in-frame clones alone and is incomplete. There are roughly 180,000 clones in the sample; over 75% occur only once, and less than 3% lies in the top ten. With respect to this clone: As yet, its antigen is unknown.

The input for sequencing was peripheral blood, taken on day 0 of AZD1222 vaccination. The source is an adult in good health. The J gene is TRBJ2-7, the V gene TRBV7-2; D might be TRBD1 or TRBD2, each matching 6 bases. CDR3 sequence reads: CASSPNRGQGFYEQYF. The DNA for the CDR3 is TGTGCCAGCAGCCCTAATCGGGGGCAAGGTTTCTACGAGCAGTACTTC.